This is a list of T cell receptor beta chains from one sample in a study of blood T cell repertoires in COVID-19. Method: immunoSEQ multiplex PCR; TCRdb's copy keeps in-frame clones and lacks some. The table records 11,000 or so clones, roughly 82% of them present only once. The specimen was peripheral blood. The receptors shown here come from a man of 80 years or more with acute or convalescent COVID-19. Both conserved end residues are part of each CDR3. The order of the fields is clone size, CDR3 length, V gene, D gene, J gene, CDR3 DNA, CDR3 protein. The D gene is left open where the match is weak. Size is stated for part of the rows, as once, few or many counts, or as a class when the clone is expanded.

NA,12,TRBV27,NA,TRBJ1-5,TGTGCCTCCTTTGGGCGCAATCAGCCCCAGCATTTT,CASFGRNQPQHF
NA,12,TRBV15,NA,TRBJ2-7,TGTGCCACCAGCTCAGAGAGACAGGTTCAGTACTTC,CATSSERQVQYF
NA,14,TRBV7-9,NA,TRBJ1-2,TGTGCCAGCAGCTTAGTCGCGGCCTCGTATGGCTACACCTTC,CASSLVAASYGYTF
NA,16,TRBV7-3,TRBD2,TRBJ2-2,TGTGCCAGCAGCCCCACCCGGACTAGCGGGGCCGGGGAGCTGTTTTTT,CASSPTRTSGAGELFF
NA,15,TRBV4-2,NA,TRBJ2-6,TGTGCCAGCAGCCAAGTCCGCTCTGGGGCCAACGTCCTGACTTTC,CASSQVRSGANVLTF
NA,15,TRBV11-2,TRBD1,TRBJ2-5,TGTGCCAGCAGCTTAATCAGGGGGCGTGAGGAGACCCAGTACTTC,CASSLIRGREETQYF
NA,19,TRBV5-6,TRBD2,TRBJ2-3,TGTGCCAGCAGCTCCGGACGTCTTGGGACTAGCGGTCCCACAGATACGCAGTATTTT,CASSSGRLGTSGPTDTQYF
once,14,TRBV2,TRBD2,TRBJ2-1,TGTGCCAGCATTATGAGCGGGGTGTACAATGAGCAGTTCTTC,CASIMSGVYNEQFF
few,15,TRBV2,TRBD1,TRBJ2-3,TGTGCCAGCAGACGGGGACAGGGGGGATCAGATACGCAGTATTTT,CASRRGQGGSDTQYF
NA,16,TRBV5-4,NA,TRBJ2-1,TGTGCCAGCAGCTTCCTCGGGGGTTCCTCCTACAATGAGCAGTTCTTC,CASSFLGGSSYNEQFF
once,12,TRBV30,NA,TRBJ2-1,TGTGCCTGGAGCGCGCCCTACAATGAGCAGTTCTTC,CAWSAPYNEQFF
NA,13,TRBV30,NA,TRBJ1-5,TGTGCCTGGAGTCCGAGAGTCAATCAGCCCCAGCATTTT,CAWSPRVNQPQHF
few,13,TRBV6-5,NA,TRBJ2-1,TGTGCCAGCAGTTACTATCTGGGCGATGAGCAGTTCTTC,CASSYYLGDEQFF
once,17,TRBV27,TRBD1,TRBJ1-5,TGTGCCAGCAGTTTAGACCCTAGGACAGGCAGCAATCAGCCCCAGCATTTT,CASSLDPRTGSNQPQHF
NA,16,TRBV19,NA,TRBJ1-5,TGTGCCAGTAGTAGGTACAGCGGGCGGGGAGGTCAGCCCCAGCATTTT,CASSRYSGRGGQPQHF
once,12,TRBV7-6,NA,TRBJ2-7,TGTGCCAGCAGCACAAACTCCTACGAGCAGTACTTC,CASSTNSYEQYF
NA,16,TRBV19,NA,TRBJ2-3,TGTGCCAGTAGTATAGTAAGAGGAGAGGGCACAGATACGCAGTATTTT,CASSIVRGEGTDTQYF
NA,12,TRBV13,NA,TRBJ1-5,TGTGCCAGCAGCTTCAACAATCAGCCCCAGCATTTT,CASSFNNQPQHF
NA,14,TRBV7-3,TRBD2,TRBJ2-3,TGTGCCAGCAGCGCGGGACTAGATATAGATACGCAGTATTTT,CASSAGLDIDTQYF
NA,14,TRBV7-8,NA,TRBJ2-5,TGTGCCAGCAGCTTAGTTACAGTCCAAGAGACCCAGTACTTC,CASSLVTVQETQYF
NA,14,TRBV7-8,NA,TRBJ1-6,TGTGCCAGCAGCGAAGCATCGCCGAATTCACCCCTCCACTTT,CASSEASPNSPLHF
NA,15,TRBV19,TRBD2,TRBJ2-7,TGTGCCAGTACTACTAGCGGGGGGCCGGGGTACGAGCAGTACTTC,CASTTSGGPGYEQYF
NA,11,TRBV11-2,NA,TRBJ1-1,TGTGCCAGCAGCGTACAGGGACAAGCTTTCTTT,CASSVQGQAFF
NA,13,TRBV5-8,NA,TRBJ1-1,TGTGCCAGCAGCCAGGGGACGAACACTGAAGCTTTCTTT,CASSQGTNTEAFF
few,15,TRBV5-6,NA,TRBJ1-2,TGTGCCAGCAGCTTTGGTTACAAAGCTAACTATGGCTACACCTTC,CASSFGYKANYGYTF
NA,13,TRBV21-1,NA,TRBJ1-3,TGTGCCAGAGCGCAGAGCTCTGGAAACACCATATATTTT,CARAQSSGNTIYF
NA,12,TRBV9,NA,TRBJ2-2,TGTGCCAGCAGCCCTCCCGTCGGGGAGCTGTTTTTT,CASSPPVGELFF
NA,14,TRBV6-5,TRBD1,TRBJ1-3,TGTGCCAGCTCGGGACAGCCATCTGGAAACACCATATATTTT,CASSGQPSGNTIYF
NA,14,TRBV28,TRBD1,TRBJ1-5,TGTGCCAGCAGGCGACAGGGGGCGGGAGAGCCCCAGCATTTT,CASRRQGAGEPQHF
NA,21,TRBV30,TRBD2,TRBJ2-1,TGTGCCTGCCCCAACAGGGGGCCCGGGACTAGCGGGGGGTACTCCTACAATGAGCAGTTCTTC,CACPNRGPGTSGGYSYNEQFF
medium-sized,15,TRBV7-6,TRBD1,TRBJ2-7,TGTGCCAGCAGCTTAGCTACAGGGGGCTCCTACGAGCAGTACTTC,CASSLATGGSYEQYF
NA,15,TRBV7-2,NA,TRBJ1-2,TGTGCCAGCAGCTTAATGGGCAGGGCATTCTATGGCTACACCTTC,CASSLMGRAFYGYTF
NA,14,TRBV30,NA,TRBJ1-2,TGTGCCTGGAGTGTGGCAGGGCGAAACTATGGCTACACCTTC,CAWSVAGRNYGYTF
NA,11,TRBV23-1,NA,TRBJ2-1,TGCGCCAGCAGTCTAGAGGGTGAGCAGTTCTTC,CASSLEGEQFF
NA,12,TRBV6-5,NA,TRBJ1-6,TGTGCCAGCAAAGGGGACTATTCACCCCTCCACTTT,CASKGDYSPLHF
few,15,TRBV4-2,TRBD1,TRBJ1-2,TGTGCCAGCAGCCAAGCCTCAGGGGGCGCGAACGGCTACACCTTC,CASSQASGGANGYTF
NA,15,TRBV4-2,NA,TRBJ2-2,TGTGCCAGCAGCCAAGGGGAGGGGGACACCGGGGAGCTGTTTTTT,CASSQGEGDTGELFF
NA,14,TRBV6-1,NA,TRBJ1-5,TGTGCCAGCAGTGAATTACAGGTTCCTCAGCCCCAGCATTTT,CASSELQVPQPQHF
NA,18,TRBV5-1,TRBD2,TRBJ2-3,TGCGCCAGCAGTAACTTTCTAGCGGGGGTAGCTAGCACAGATACGCAGTATTTT,CASSNFLAGVASTDTQYF
NA,15,TRBV5-8,TRBD1,TRBJ1-1,TGTGCCAGCAGCCCATACCGGACAGGGGGTAATGAAGCTTTCTTT,CASSPYRTGGNEAFF
NA,12,TRBV6-5,NA,TRBJ1-1,TGTGCCAGCGTGACAGGTTACACTGAAGCTTTCTTT,CASVTGYTEAFF
NA,14,TRBV7-8,TRBD1,TRBJ1-5,TGTGCCAGCAGCGCCACCGGACAGGGGTTGCCCCAGCATTTT,CASSATGQGLPQHF
NA,17,TRBV5-4,TRBD2,TRBJ2-2,TGTGCCAGCAGCACCTCGCCTAGCGGGGGGGCCATCGGGGAGCTGTTTTTT,CASSTSPSGGAIGELFF
NA,15,TRBV9,TRBD1,TRBJ2-1,TGTGCCAGCAGCCCGATAAGGGACAGGGGCAATGAGCAGTTCTTC,CASSPIRDRGNEQFF
NA,16,TRBV19,TRBD1,TRBJ1-2,TGTGCCAGTAGTACGTTGGACAGGGTTACTCTTGCTGGCTACACCTTC,CASSTLDRVTLAGYTF
NA,15,TRBV19,NA,TRBJ2-1,TGTGCCAGTGGGGAGTTCGTGGATCCGGGCAATGAGCAGTTCTTC,CASGEFVDPGNEQFF
NA,16,TRBV18,TRBD1,TRBJ1-6,TGTGCCAGCTCATCACGACAGGGTCAAGGAAATTCACCCCTCCACTTT,CASSSRQGQGNSPLHF
NA,16,TRBV6-5,NA,TRBJ2-7,TGTGCCAGCAGTTCCCCCCTACAGGGCCGCTCCTACGAGCAGTACTTC,CASSSPLQGRSYEQYF